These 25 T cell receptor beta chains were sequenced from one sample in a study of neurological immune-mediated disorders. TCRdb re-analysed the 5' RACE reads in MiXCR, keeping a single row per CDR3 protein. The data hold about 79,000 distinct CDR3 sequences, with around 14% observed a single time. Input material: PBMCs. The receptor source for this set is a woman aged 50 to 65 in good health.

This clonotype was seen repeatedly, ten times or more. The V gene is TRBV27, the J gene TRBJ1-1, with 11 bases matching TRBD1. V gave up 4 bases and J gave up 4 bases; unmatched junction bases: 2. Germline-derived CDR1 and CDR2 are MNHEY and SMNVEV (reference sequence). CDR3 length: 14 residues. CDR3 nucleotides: TGTGCCAGCAGTTCAGGACAGGGGGCCACTGAAGCTTTCTTT. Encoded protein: CASSSGQGATEAFF.

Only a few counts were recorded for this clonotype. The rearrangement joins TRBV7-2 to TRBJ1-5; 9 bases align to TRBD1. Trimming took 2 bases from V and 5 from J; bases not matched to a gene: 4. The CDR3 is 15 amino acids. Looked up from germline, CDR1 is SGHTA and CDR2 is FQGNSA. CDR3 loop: CASSLLGQGYQPQHF. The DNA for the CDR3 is TGTGCCAGCAGCTTATTGGGACAGGGTTATCAGCCCCAGCATTTT.

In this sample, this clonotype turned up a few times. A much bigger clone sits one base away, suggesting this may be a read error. This chain's CDR3 is CASSKTRGLNTEAFF. CDR3 bases: TGTGCCAGCAGCAAAACACGGGGGCTGAACACTGAAGCTTTCTTT. The chain employs TRBV12-3 or TRBV12-4 and TRBJ1-1, with D maybe TRBD1 (6 bases). The CDR3 runs 15 residues. V was clipped by 6 bases and J by 0 bases, with 14 bases between them.

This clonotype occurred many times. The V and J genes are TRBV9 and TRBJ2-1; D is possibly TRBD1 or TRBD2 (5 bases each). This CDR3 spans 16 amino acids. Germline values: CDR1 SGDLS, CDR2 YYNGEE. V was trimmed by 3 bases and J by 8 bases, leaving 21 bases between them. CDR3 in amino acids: CASSALSGGERDEQFF. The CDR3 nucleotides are TGTGCCAGCAGCGCCCTAAGTGGGGGAGAACGGGATGAGCAGTTCTTC.

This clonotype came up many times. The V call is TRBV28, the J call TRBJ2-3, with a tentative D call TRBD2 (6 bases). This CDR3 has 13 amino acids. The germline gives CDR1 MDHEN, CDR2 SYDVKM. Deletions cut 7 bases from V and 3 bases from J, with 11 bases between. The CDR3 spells CASNPGRTDTQYF. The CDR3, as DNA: TGTGCCAGCAACCCAGGGAGGACAGATACGCAGTATTTT.

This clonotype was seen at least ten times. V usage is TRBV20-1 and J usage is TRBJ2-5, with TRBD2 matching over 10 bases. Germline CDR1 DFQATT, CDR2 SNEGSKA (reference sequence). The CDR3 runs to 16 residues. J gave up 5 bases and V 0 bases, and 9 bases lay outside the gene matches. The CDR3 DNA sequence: TGCAGTGCTAGAGAGGGAAGCGGGGGGGGCTGGGAGACCCAGTACTTC. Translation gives CSAREGSGGGWETQYF.

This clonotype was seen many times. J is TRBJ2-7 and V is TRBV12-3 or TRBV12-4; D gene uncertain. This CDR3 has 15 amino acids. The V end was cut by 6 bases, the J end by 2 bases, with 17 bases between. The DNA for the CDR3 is TGTGCCAGCAGAATGGGTACGGGCAGAACCTACGAGCAGTACTTC. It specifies CASRMGTGRTYEQYF.

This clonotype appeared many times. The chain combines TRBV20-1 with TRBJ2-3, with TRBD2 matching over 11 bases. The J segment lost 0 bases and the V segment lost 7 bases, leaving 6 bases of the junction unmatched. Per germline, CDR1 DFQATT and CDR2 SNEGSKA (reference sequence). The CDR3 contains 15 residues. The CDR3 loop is CSVSGTSGSTDTQYF. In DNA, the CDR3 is TGCAGTGTCTCGGGGACTAGCGGAAGCACAGATACGCAGTATTTT.

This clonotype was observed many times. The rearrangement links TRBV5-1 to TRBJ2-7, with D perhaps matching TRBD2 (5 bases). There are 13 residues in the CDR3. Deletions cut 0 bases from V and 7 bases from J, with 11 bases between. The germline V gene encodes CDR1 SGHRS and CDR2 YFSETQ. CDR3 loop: CASSLDPSGEQYF. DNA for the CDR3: TGCGCCAGCAGCTTGGACCCTTCGGGGGAGCAGTACTTC.

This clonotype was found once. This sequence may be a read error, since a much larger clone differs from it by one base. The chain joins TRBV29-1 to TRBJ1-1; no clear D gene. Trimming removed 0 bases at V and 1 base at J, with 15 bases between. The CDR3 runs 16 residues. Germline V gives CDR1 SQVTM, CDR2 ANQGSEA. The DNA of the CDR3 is TGCAGCGTTGAAGATCATGGTGTCATGGGGAACACTGAAGCTTTCTTT. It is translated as CSVEDHGVMGNTEAFF.

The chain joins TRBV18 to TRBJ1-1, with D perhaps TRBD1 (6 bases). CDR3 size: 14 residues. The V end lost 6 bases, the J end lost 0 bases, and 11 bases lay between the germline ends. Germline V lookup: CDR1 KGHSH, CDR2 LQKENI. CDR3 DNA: TGTGCCAGCTCTCCCACAGGGCTGAACACTGAAGCTTTCTTT. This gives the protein CASSPTGLNTEAFF.

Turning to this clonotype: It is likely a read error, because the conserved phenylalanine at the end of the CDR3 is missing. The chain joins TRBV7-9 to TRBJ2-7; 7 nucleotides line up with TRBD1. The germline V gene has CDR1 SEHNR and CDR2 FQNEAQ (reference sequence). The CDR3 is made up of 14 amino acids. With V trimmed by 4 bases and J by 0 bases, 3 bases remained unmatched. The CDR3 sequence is CASSCAGGSYEQYL. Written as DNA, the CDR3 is TGTGCCAGCAGCTGTGCAGGGGGCTCCTACGAGCAGTACCTC.

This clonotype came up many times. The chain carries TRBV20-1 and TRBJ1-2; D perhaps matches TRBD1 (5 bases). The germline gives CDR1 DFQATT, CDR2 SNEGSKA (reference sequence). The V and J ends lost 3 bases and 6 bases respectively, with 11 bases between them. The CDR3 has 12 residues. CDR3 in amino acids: CSASRGVDGYTF. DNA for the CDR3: TGCAGTGCTAGTCGGGGGGTGGATGGCTACACCTTC.

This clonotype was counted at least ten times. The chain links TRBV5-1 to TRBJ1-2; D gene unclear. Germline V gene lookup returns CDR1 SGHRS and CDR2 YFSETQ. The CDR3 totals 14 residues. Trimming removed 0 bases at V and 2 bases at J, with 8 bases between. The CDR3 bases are TGCGCCAGCAGCTTGGAGGGCACAAACTATGGCTACACCTTC. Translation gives CASSLEGTNYGYTF.

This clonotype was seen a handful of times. CDR3 loop: CASSLVPGAVEQYF. CDR3 in DNA: TGTGCCAGCAGCTTAGTGCCGGGGGCGGTCGAGCAGTACTTC. The chain links TRBV11-3 to TRBJ2-7, with D perhaps TRBD1 or TRBD2 (6 bases each). Trimming stripped 1 base from V and 6 bases from J, with 13 bases between. CDR3 length: 14 residues. Germline lookup yields CDR1 SGHNT and CDR2 YENEEA.

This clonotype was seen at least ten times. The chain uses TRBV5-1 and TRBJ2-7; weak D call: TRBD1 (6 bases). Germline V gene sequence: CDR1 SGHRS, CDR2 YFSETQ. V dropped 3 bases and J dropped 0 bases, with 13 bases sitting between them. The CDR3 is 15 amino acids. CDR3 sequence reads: CASSSAGTTSYEQYF. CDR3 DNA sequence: TGCGCCAGCAGCTCCGCCGGGACAACCTCCTACGAGCAGTACTTC.

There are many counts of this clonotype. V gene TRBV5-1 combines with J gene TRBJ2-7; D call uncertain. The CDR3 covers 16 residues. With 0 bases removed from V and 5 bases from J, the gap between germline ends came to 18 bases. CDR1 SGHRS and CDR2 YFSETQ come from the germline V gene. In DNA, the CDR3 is TGCGCCAGCAGCTTGGTAAAGTGGGGAATTTCGGACGAGCAGTACTTC. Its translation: CASSLVKWGISDEQYF.

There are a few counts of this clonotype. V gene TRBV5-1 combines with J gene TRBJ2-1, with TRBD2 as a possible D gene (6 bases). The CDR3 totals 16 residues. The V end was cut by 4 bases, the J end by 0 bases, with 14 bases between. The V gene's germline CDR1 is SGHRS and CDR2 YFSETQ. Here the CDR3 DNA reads TGCGCCAGCAGCACCGGAGGGCTTAGCTCCTACAATGAGCAGTTCTTC. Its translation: CASSTGGLSSYNEQFF.

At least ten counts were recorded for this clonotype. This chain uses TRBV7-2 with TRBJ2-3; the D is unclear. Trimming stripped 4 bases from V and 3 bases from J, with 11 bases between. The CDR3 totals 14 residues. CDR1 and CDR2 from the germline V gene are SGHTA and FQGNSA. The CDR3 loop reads CASSSVVLTDTQYF. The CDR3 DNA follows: TGTGCCAGCAGCTCGGTAGTTCTTACAGATACGCAGTATTTT.

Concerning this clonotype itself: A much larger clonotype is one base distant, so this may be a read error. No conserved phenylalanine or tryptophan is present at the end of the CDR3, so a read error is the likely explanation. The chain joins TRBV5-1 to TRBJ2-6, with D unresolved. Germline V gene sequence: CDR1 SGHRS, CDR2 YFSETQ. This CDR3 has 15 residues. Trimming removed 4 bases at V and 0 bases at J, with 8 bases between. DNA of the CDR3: TGCGCCAGCAGCAATTCACGCTCTGGGGCCAACGTCCTGACTCTC. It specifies CASSNSRSGANVLTL.

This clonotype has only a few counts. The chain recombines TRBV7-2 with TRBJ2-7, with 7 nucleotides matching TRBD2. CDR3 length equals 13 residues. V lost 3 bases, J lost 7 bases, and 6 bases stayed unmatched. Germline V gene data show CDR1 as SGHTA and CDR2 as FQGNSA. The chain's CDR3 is CASSFGGGREQYF. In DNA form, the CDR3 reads TGTGCCAGCAGCTTTGGGGGAGGGCGTGAGCAGTACTTC.

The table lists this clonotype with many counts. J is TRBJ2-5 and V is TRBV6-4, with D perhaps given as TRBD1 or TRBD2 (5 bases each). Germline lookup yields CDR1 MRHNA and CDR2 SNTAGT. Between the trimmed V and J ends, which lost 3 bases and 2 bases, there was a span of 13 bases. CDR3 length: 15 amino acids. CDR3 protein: CASSERQGPQETQYF. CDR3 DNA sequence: TGTGCCAGCAGTGAACGTCAGGGACCACAAGAGACCCAGTACTTC.

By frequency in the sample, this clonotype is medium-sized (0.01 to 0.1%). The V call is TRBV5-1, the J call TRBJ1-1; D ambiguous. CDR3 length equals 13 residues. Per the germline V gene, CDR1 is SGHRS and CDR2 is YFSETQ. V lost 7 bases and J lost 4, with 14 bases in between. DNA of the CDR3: TGCGCCAGCTTCAAGTCACCGGGCACTGAAGCTTTCTTT. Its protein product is CASFKSPGTEAFF.

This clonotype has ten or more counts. Here the CDR3 DNA reads TGCGCCAGCAGCTCAACCGCTACAGCTAACACTGAAGCTTTCTTT. This gives the protein CASSSTATANTEAFF. This chain connects TRBV5-1 to TRBJ1-1; D gene uncertain. Trimming removed 3 bases at V and 2 bases at J, with 14 bases between. From germline, CDR1 is SGHRS and CDR2 YFSETQ. The CDR3 spans 15 residues.

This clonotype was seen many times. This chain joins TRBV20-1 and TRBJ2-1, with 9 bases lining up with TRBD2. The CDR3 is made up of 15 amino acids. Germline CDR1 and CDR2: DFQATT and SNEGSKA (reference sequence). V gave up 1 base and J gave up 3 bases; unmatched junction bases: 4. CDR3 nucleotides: TGCAGTGCTAGAGTTCTAGCGGGGAGCTACAATGAGCAGTTCTTC. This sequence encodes CSARVLAGSYNEQFF.